Shown below are 30 T cell receptor beta chains from a single sample sequenced in a study of high-grade serous ovarian cancer treatment subgroups (dated by TCRdb to about 2021). To prepare the library, the immunoSEQ multiplex PCR assay was applied. Not all clones reach the TCRdb copy of this immuneACCESS table, which keeps in-frame sequences only. Checked studies attribute under half of the gap to unresolved V genes and leave the rest unexplained. The sample table lists around 30,000 clones, around 80% of them with a count of one. In total, the top ten clones hold under 2.5% of the sample. Tumor samples were obtained before definitive surgery or chemotherapy. The source material was tumor tissue. The receptors were sampled from a human donor with high-grade serous ovarian cancer.

J is TRBJ2-5 and V is TRBV13; TRBD2 is a possible D gene (7 bases). Per the germline V gene, CDR1 is PRHDT and CDR2 is FYEKMQ (reference sequence). The CDR3 contains 12 residues. The ends were cut back, 6 bases at V and 5 bases at J, with 10 bases in the middle. The CDR3 region has the DNA TGTGCCAGCAGTAAGGGGGGGGAGACCCAGTACTTC. Translating gives CASSKGGETQYF.

The chain uses TRBV19 and TRBJ2-7; weak D call: TRBD1 (6 bases). V was trimmed by 5 bases and J by 8 bases, leaving 16 bases between them. Germline values: CDR1 LNHDA, CDR2 SQIVND (reference sequence). CDR3 length equals 13 residues. The DNA for the CDR3 is TGTGCCAGTAGTGCCCAGAGGGGGAGTAAGCAGTACTTC. Its protein is CASSAQRGSKQYF. The full variable domain, with the rest looked up from reference TRBV19 and TRBJ2-7, is DGGITQSPKYLFRKEGQNVTLSCEQNLNHDAMYWYRQDPGQGLRLIYYSQIVNDFQKGDIAEGYSVSREKKESFPLTVTSAQKNPTAFYLCASSAQRGSKQYFGPGTRLTVT.

The chain links TRBV20-1 to TRBJ1-1; TRBD1 agrees at 7 bases. There are 11 residues in the CDR3. Germline CDR1 and CDR2: DFQATT and SNEGSKA (reference sequence). J lost 7 bases, V lost 6 bases, and 5 bases had no gene match. CDR3 DNA sequence: TGCAGTGCAACGACAGGGCTTGAAGCTTTCTTT. Its protein product is CSATTGLEAFF.

This chain links TRBV11-2 with TRBJ1-3; D remains ambiguous. The CDR3 covers 16 residues. The germline CDR1 and CDR2 sequences are SGHAT and FQNNGV. The V gene lost 0 bases and the J gene lost 0 bases, with 9 bases spanning the gap. The CDR3 DNA is TGTGCCAGCAGCTTAGAAGGCGCAATCTCTGGAAACACCATATATTTT. Translated, it gives CASSLEGAISGNTIYF.

The table lists this clone with a count of one. The CDR3 reads CASSSRNREEQFF. CDR3 in DNA: TGTGCCAGCAGCTCCCGAAACAGGGAAGAGCAGTTCTTC. The chain couples TRBV7-3 to TRBJ2-1; the D gene is possibly TRBD1 (6 bases). The germline CDR1 and CDR2 sequences are SGHTA and FQGTGA. V lost 4 bases to trimming and J lost 10 bases, with 14 bases between them. The CDR3 has 13 residues.

The genes are TRBV30 and TRBJ2-3, with 7 bases matching TRBD2. CDR3 length equals 16 residues. The germline CDR1 and CDR2 sequences are GTSNPN and SVGIG (reference sequence). With 2 bases clipped from V and 1 base from J, the junction kept 9 bases outside the gene matches. The CDR3 here is CAWSPEGRVGTDTQYF. Here the CDR3 DNA reads TGTGCCTGGAGTCCCGAGGGGAGGGTCGGCACAGATACGCAGTATTTT.

The genes are TRBV11-2 and TRBJ1-5; D might be TRBD1 (6 bases). The germline V gene encodes CDR1 SGHAT and CDR2 FQNNGV. The CDR3 covers 15 residues. V was shortened by 5 bases and J by 6 bases, with 17 bases between the two germline ends. The CDR3 region is CASSVNSGVGQPQHF. The CDR3 DNA reads as TGTGCCAGCAGCGTAAACTCAGGGGTTGGTCAGCCCCAGCATTTT. Looking up the rest from reference TRBV11-2 and TRBJ1-5 gives the full variable domain: EAGVAQSPRYKIIEKRQSVAFWCNPISGHATLYWYQQILGQGPKLLIQFQNNGVVDDSQLPKDRFSAERLKGVDSTLKIQPAKLEDSAVYLCASSVNSGVGQPQHFGDGTRLSIL.

The genes are TRBV2 and TRBJ2-7, with D possibly being TRBD1 (6 bases). The CDR3 loop spans 13 amino acids. V lost 7 bases to trimming and J lost 1 base, with 11 bases between them. Germline CDR1 is SNHLY and CDR2 is FYNNEI. The CDR3 here is CASMRQESYEQYF. As DNA, the CDR3 is TGTGCCAGCATGAGACAGGAGTCCTACGAGCAGTACTTC.

The chain links TRBV6-1 to TRBJ1-1, with TRBD1 matching 10 bases. V was pared by 6 bases and J by 5 bases, with 3 bases of the junction left unmatched. This CDR3 has 13 amino acids. The V gene's germline CDR1 is MNHNS and CDR2 SASEGT. CDR3 DNA: TGTGCCAGCAGGGACAGGGGGTTGACTGAAGCTTTCTTT. It is translated as CASRDRGLTEAFF.

V is TRBV15 and J is TRBJ2-2, with 9 nucleotides matching TRBD1. From germline, CDR1 is LNHNV and CDR2 YYDKDF (reference sequence). V was pared by 2 bases and J by 6 bases, with 4 bases of the junction left unmatched. The CDR3 length is 15 residues. The CDR3 loop reads CATSRRTGAAGELFF. The CDR3 DNA is TGTGCCACCAGCAGACGGACAGGGGCGGCCGGGGAGCTGTTTTTT. Based on the CDR3 plus reference TRBV15 and TRBJ2-2, the full variable domain is DAMVIQNPRYQVTQFGKPVTLSCSQTLNHNVMYWYQQKSSQAPKLLFHYYDKDFNNEADTPDNFQSRRPNTSFCFLDIRSPGLGDTAMYLCATSRRTGAAGELFFGEGSRLTVL.

This clone was detected a few times. The chain combines TRBV12-5 with TRBJ2-3, with TRBD2 matching over 11 bases. Germline V gene data show CDR1 as LGHNT and CDR2 as FRNRAP. The V and J ends lost 5 bases and 4 bases, in that order; junction bases with no gene match: 14. The CDR3 has 18 residues. The CDR3 reads CASGPKALAGGPADTQYF. CDR3 nucleotide sequence: TGTGCTAGTGGTCCGAAGGCTTTAGCGGGAGGGCCAGCAGATACGCAGTATTTT. Full variable domain (rest looked up from reference TRBV12-5 and TRBJ2-3): DARVTQTPRHKVTEMGQEVTMRCQPILGHNTVFWYRQTMMQGLELLAYFRNRAPLDDSGMPKDRFSAEMPDATLATLKIQPSEPRDSAVYFCASGPKALAGGPADTQYFGPGTRLTVL.

The chain employs TRBV4-2 and TRBJ1-1; D call uncertain. V dropped 0 bases and J dropped 11 bases, with 13 bases sitting between them. This CDR3 has 13 amino acids. From germline, CDR1 is LGHNA and CDR2 YNFKEQ. This CDR3 is CASSQDGPMGAFF. The CDR3 coding sequence is TGTGCCAGCAGCCAAGATGGGCCGATGGGGGCTTTCTTT.

The chain links TRBV11-1 to TRBJ1-2; perhaps TRBD1 as D (5 bases). Germline CDR1 reads SGHAT; CDR2 reads FQDESV (reference sequence). V was clipped by 4 bases and J by 5 bases, with 14 bases between them. The CDR3 runs to 14 residues. The CDR3 loop reads CASSSDLRQYGYTF. The CDR3 nucleotides read TGTGCCAGCAGCTCCGACCTCCGACAGTATGGCTACACCTTC.

The V and J genes are TRBV6-1 and TRBJ2-7; no clear D. V was cut by 2 bases and J by 0 bases, with 8 bases left in between. CDR3 size: 14 residues. CDR1 MNHNS and CDR2 SASEGT come from the germline V gene. CDR3 region: CASSELWSSYEQYF. The CDR3 DNA reads TGTGCCAGCAGTGAACTGTGGAGCTCCTACGAGCAGTACTTC.

The chain joins TRBV25-1 to TRBJ1-4; the D gene is possibly TRBD1 (6 bases). With 4 bases removed from V and 8 bases from J, the gap between germline ends came to 17 bases. The CDR3 spans 15 residues. Germline V gene sequence: CDR1 MGHDK, CDR2 SYGVNS. CDR3: CASSALGGAYEKLFF. CDR3 bases: TGTGCCAGCAGTGCCCTGGGGGGGGCTTACGAAAAACTGTTTTTT.

The V and J genes are TRBV7-9 and TRBJ2-4; TRBD2 matches at 12 bases. V dropped 2 bases and J dropped 2; count of bases not matched to a gene: 7. Germline CDR1 SEHNR, CDR2 FQNEAQ (reference sequence). The CDR3 is 18 amino acids. In nucleotides, the CDR3 is TGTGCCAGCAGCTTAAGGTCTAGCGGGAGGGGGACCAAAAACATTCAGTACTTC. Translation: CASSLRSSGRGTKNIQYF.

The rearrangement joins TRBV27 to TRBJ1-5; possibly TRBD1 for D (6 bases). This CDR3 has 17 amino acids. The V gene lost 6 bases and the J gene lost 1 base, with 19 bases spanning the gap. Germline CDR1 and CDR2: MNHEY and SMNVEV (reference sequence). In DNA form, the CDR3 reads TGTGCCAGCAGCTCAGCCGGGGGCCGACTAAGCAATCAGCCCCAGCATTTT. It codes for CASSSAGGRLSNQPQHF.

The chain links TRBV6-1 to TRBJ2-7; 10 positions agree with TRBD1. CDR1 is MNHNS, CDR2 SASEGT, per germline. V lost 4 bases, J lost 5 bases, and 11 bases stayed unmatched. The CDR3 sequence is 16 residues long. The CDR3 bases are TGTGCCAGCAGTGGTTCTAGGACAGGGGGTTCCCACGAGCAGTACTTC. Translating gives CASSGSRTGGSHEQYF.

The V call is TRBV6-1, the J call TRBJ2-1, with TRBD2 matching over 13 bases. The CDR3 contains 13 residues. CDR1 is MNHNS, CDR2 SASEGT, per germline. The trim removed 10 bases at V and 7 bases at J, leaving 4 bases unmatched. Here the CDR3 DNA reads TGTGCCACAGGACTAGCGGGAGAGAATGAGCAGTTCTTC. Protein product: CATGLAGENEQFF.

The V gene is TRBV13, the J gene TRBJ2-1; 9 positions match TRBD1. The CDR3 consists of 16 residues. The germline CDR1 and CDR2 sequences are PRHDT and FYEKMQ (reference sequence). V lost 3 bases and J lost 8; bases outside the gene matches: 11. The CDR3 bases are TGTGCCAGCAGCTTGGGCCGGGACAGGGTCTCTCATGAGCAGTTCTTC. Its translation: CASSLGRDRVSHEQFF. The full variable domain, its missing parts supplied by reference TRBV13 and TRBJ2-1, is AAGVIQSPRHLIKEKRETATLKCYPIPRHDTVYWYQQGPGQDPQFLISFYEKMQSDKGSIPDRFSAQQFSDYHSELNMSSLELGDSALYFCASSLGRDRVSHEQFFGPGTRLTVL.

The table lists this clone with a count of one. The gene calls are TRBV4-1 and TRBJ2-3, with D maybe TRBD2 (5 bases). Germline lookup yields CDR1 MGHRA and CDR2 YSYEKL. With 7 bases removed from V and 2 bases from J, the gap between germline ends came to 13 bases. The CDR3 loop spans 14 amino acids. In nucleotides, the CDR3 is TGCGCCAGCATGCCAGCGGAAACCACAGATACGCAGTATTTT. This translates into CASMPAETTDTQYF.

This clone was detected only once. The chain couples TRBV6-1 to TRBJ2-5, with D perhaps matching TRBD1 (5 bases). The CDR3 sequence is 13 residues long. In germline, CDR1 is MNHNS, CDR2 SASEGT. V was trimmed by 4 bases and J by 1 base, leaving 7 bases between them. The CDR3 region is CASSATVQETQYF. In DNA form, the CDR3 reads TGTGCCAGCAGTGCGACAGTCCAAGAGACCCAGTACTTC.

The J gene is TRBJ2-1, the V gene TRBV7-2, with 11 bases fitting TRBD2. This CDR3 is 16 amino acids long. The J segment lost 9 bases and the V segment lost 2 bases, leaving 9 bases of the junction unmatched. Germline assignment: CDR1 SGHTA and CDR2 FQGNSA. The DNA of the CDR3 is TGTGCCAGCAGCTTAATGACTAGCGGGATTCGTGGTGAGCAGTTCTTC. Translated, it gives CASSLMTSGIRGEQFF.

CDR3 in DNA: TGTGCCAGCAGCTTAACGTTCGTCGGGAGCACTGAAGCTTTCTTT. Translated: CASSLTFVGSTEAFF. This chain joins TRBV7-3 and TRBJ1-1; D not certain. Trimming took off 0 bases at V and 4 bases at J, with 12 bases between the two ends. The CDR3 covers 15 residues. CDR1 is SGHTA, CDR2 FQGTGA, per germline.

This chain uses TRBV5-1 with TRBJ1-4; TRBD1 might be the D (5 bases). V was shortened by 1 base and J by 5 bases, with 15 bases between the two germline ends. Germline V lookup: CDR1 SGHRS, CDR2 YFSETQ. The CDR3 has 16 amino acids. The CDR3 region has the DNA TGCGCCAGCAGCTTGAACGCAGGGACCCTAAATGAAAAACTGTTTTTT. This gives the protein CASSLNAGTLNEKLFF.

The chain recombines TRBV7-9 with TRBJ2-3; tentatively, D is TRBD1 or TRBD2 (5 bases each). Deletions cut 5 bases from V and 2 bases from J, with 11 bases between. This CDR3 has 14 residues. The V gene's germline CDR1 is SEHNR and CDR2 FQNEAQ (reference sequence). The CDR3 nucleotides read TGTGCCAGCAGCCGAGGGACGGACACAGATACGCAGTATTTT. Amino acid sequence: CASSRGTDTDTQYF.

The chain combines TRBV14 with TRBJ2-3; TRBD2 aligns across 10 bases. The CDR3 loop spans 15 amino acids. V lost 6 bases to trimming and J lost 4 bases; unmatched junction nucleotides: 7. The germline V gene encodes CDR1 SGHDN and CDR2 FVKESK. CDR3 loop: CASSLLAGLADTQYF. CDR3 in DNA: TGTGCCAGCAGTCTACTAGCGGGGCTCGCAGATACGCAGTATTTT. Complete variable domain (other parts from reference TRBV14 and TRBJ2-3): EAGVTQFPSHSVIEKGQTVTLRCDPISGHDNLYWYRRVMGKEIKFLLHFVKESKQDESGMPNNRFLAERTGGTYSTLKVQPAELEDSGVYFCASSLLAGLADTQYFGPGTRLTVL.

The chain uses TRBV27 and TRBJ2-7; TRBD1 aligns across 9 bases. This CDR3 has 15 amino acids. Germline trimming cut 8 bases from V and 5 bases from J; bases unmatched to any gene: 13. Germline V CDR1 and CDR2: MNHEY, SMNVEV (reference sequence). This chain's CDR3 is CASFLFGTGTNEQYF. CDR3 DNA: TGTGCCAGCTTCCTATTCGGGACAGGGACTAACGAGCAGTACTTC.

The chain couples TRBV2 to TRBJ2-1; 7 nucleotides line up with TRBD2. Germline CDR1 and CDR2: SNHLY and FYNNEI. CDR3 length: 16 amino acids. Trimming removed 4 bases from V and 3 bases from J; junction bases left unmatched: 9. CDR3 nucleotides: TGTGCCAGCAGTGGGGGCCGGGACTATTACTACAATGAGCAGTTCTTC. Its protein product is CASSGGRDYYYNEQFF.

J is TRBJ2-1 and V is TRBV7-9; 12 nucleotides match TRBD2. Trimming removed 6 bases from V and 7 bases from J; junction bases left unmatched: 7. Per the germline V gene, CDR1 is SEHNR and CDR2 is FQNEAQ (reference sequence). CDR3 length: 15 amino acids. The CDR3 DNA follows: TGTGCCAGCAGGGCCACTAGCGGGAGGCATAATGAGCAGTTCTTC. The encoded protein is CASRATSGRHNEQFF.